Below are 10 T cell receptor beta chains sequenced from a single sample in a study of shared clonotypes between healthy human individuals (dated by TCRdb to 2020 to 2021). The library was generated by the immunoSEQ multiplex PCR assay. TCRdb re-hosts the immuneACCESS table, in-frame sequences only. Its copies lack some clones; in the studies checked, an unresolved V gene accounts for under half of them, and the cause for the rest is not known. The sample table shows about a million clones, and 70% to 85% are seen once. The top ten clonotypes cover over 1.3% of the sample. Material: memory CD4+ T cells sorted from blood. This specimen's cell subset or site label, interpreted: CD45RA-negative fraction. The receptors were gathered from a man aged 18 to 29 in good health.

Only one count was recorded for this clone. The chain joins TRBV7-2 to TRBJ1-6; tentative D call: TRBD1 (5 bases). Germline V CDR1 and CDR2: SGHTA, FQGNSA. V lost 2 bases to trimming and J lost 7 bases, with 12 bases between them. This CDR3 has 15 residues. The CDR3, as DNA: TGTGCCAGCAGCTTAAAGGGGATAGAGAATTCACCCCTCCACTTT. This codes for CASSLKGIENSPLHF.

The chain joins TRBV5-5 to TRBJ2-1; D is possibly TRBD2 (6 bases). Trimming stripped 4 bases from V and 5 bases from J, with 19 bases between. This CDR3 comprises 16 residues. From germline, CDR1 is SGHKS and CDR2 YYEKEE (reference sequence). For the CDR3, the DNA is TGTGCCAGCAGCCCCCGGCAGCGGGTTCTCAACAATGAGCAGTTCTTC. It codes for CASSPRQRVLNNEQFF.

The rearrangement uses TRBV27 and TRBJ2-5; the D call may be TRBD1 or TRBD2 (5 bases each). Germline lookup yields CDR1 MNHEY and CDR2 SMNVEV (reference sequence). The ends were cut back, 3 bases at V and 0 bases at J, with 8 bases in the middle. The CDR3 has 14 amino acids. DNA of the CDR3: TGTGCCAGCAGTTTGGGACCGTACCAAGAGACCCAGTACTTC. Protein sequence: CASSLGPYQETQYF.

The chain joins TRBV9 to TRBJ2-5; 7 nucleotides line up with TRBD2. Germline CDR1 and CDR2: SGDLS and YYNGEE. The ends lost 3 bases at V and 2 bases at J; junction bases unmatched: 13. This CDR3 has 17 residues. The CDR3 DNA reads as TGTGCCAGCAGCGCCTGGGAAGGCGGGGGATGGCAAGAGACCCAGTACTTC. This gives the protein CASSAWEGGGWQETQYF.

This chain joins TRBV14 and TRBJ1-1; D gene unclear. The V gene's germline CDR1 is SGHDN and CDR2 FVKESK. The V end lost 0 bases, the J end lost 6 bases, and 8 bases lay between the germline ends. This CDR3 is 13 amino acids long. The CDR3 loop reads CASSQDLVAEAFF. The CDR3 nucleotides read TGTGCCAGCAGCCAAGATTTAGTGGCTGAAGCTTTCTTT.

V usage is TRBV6-6 and J usage is TRBJ2-5; 8 bases map to TRBD1. Germline lookup yields CDR1 MNHNY and CDR2 SVGAGI (reference sequence). This CDR3 spans 14 amino acids. V trimming: 5 bases; J trimming: 2 bases; junction bases outside the gene matches: 4. This CDR3 reads CASSKGQVQETQYF. DNA of the CDR3: TGTGCCAGCAGTAAGGGACAGGTGCAAGAGACCCAGTACTTC.

This chain joins TRBV11-3 and TRBJ2-1; 11 positions agree with TRBD2. This CDR3 is built from 15 residues. Per the germline V gene, CDR1 is SGHNT and CDR2 is YENEEA. V trimming: 4 bases; J trimming: 4 bases; junction bases outside the gene matches: 3. CDR3 in amino acids: CASSSGTSGYNEQFF. The CDR3 DNA reads as TGTGCCAGCAGCTCCGGGACTAGCGGATACAATGAGCAGTTCTTC.

This clone was seen only once. The chain recombines TRBV27 with TRBJ2-2, with TRBD2 matching 7 bases. Germline CDR1 is MNHEY and CDR2 is SMNVEV (reference sequence). J lost 1 base, V lost 2 bases, and 4 bases had no gene match. This CDR3 is built from 16 residues. CDR3 coding DNA: TGTGCCAGCAGTTTAAAGGGAGGGCGGAACACCGGGGAGCTGTTTTTT. Translated: CASSLKGGRNTGELFF.

On this clone itself: This may be a read error: a much more frequent sequence differs by one nucleotide. Additional DNA sequences in this sample encode the identical CDR3. The V gene is TRBV6-5, the J gene TRBJ2-2; TRBD2 aligns across 10 bases. Trimming removed 5 bases from V and 1 base from J; junction bases left unmatched: 1. This CDR3 comprises 15 residues. Germline V gives CDR1 MNHEY, CDR2 SVGAGI. The CDR3 loop reads CASSRTSGNTGELFF. The CDR3 region has the DNA TGTGCCAGCAGTAGGACTAGCGGGAACACCGGGGAGCTGTTTTTT.

The chain joins TRBV7-8 to TRBJ2-2, with D hard to call. Germline V gene sequence: CDR1 SGHVS, CDR2 FQNEAQ. The CDR3 contains 16 residues. V lost 5 bases to trimming and J lost 4 bases, with 17 bases between them. The CDR3 DNA sequence: TGTGCCAGCAGCCCCCAGAGTTATAAGGGCACCGGGGAGCTGTTTTTT. Amino acids: CASSPQSYKGTGELFF.